This T cell receptor (beta chain) is drawn from a study of identical twins. Germline V gene data show CDR1 as LNHDA and CDR2 as SQIVND (reference sequence). There are 15 residues in the CDR3. The V gene lost 3 bases and the J gene lost 1 base, with 12 bases spanning the gap. Template switching (which added a universal primer site) was used, and cDNA carried unique molecular identifiers. TCRdb called the 5' RACE reads again in MiXCR, with one record for every CDR3 protein. The data hold approximately 600,000 distinct CDR3 sequences, with about 7.6% observed a single time. This clonotype was counted between two and nine times. These data were also reused for a study on yellow fever vaccine responses in identical twins.

The J gene is TRBJ1-1, the V gene TRBV19; perhaps TRBD1 as D (5 bases). This receptor was obtained from a woman under 30 in good health. The sequencing sample was made of PBMCs. The CDR3, as DNA: TGTGCCAGTAGTATCTGGTGGAGGGGGAACACTGAAGCTTTCTTT. Amino acid sequence: CASSIWWRGNTEAFF.